Listed here are 26 T cell receptor beta chains from one sample, sequenced in a study of T cells after yellow fever vaccination. TCRdb analysed the 5' RACE reads with MiXCR anew, one entry per CDR3 protein. The data contain hundreds of thousands of distinct CDR3 sequences, 18% of them singletons. Here the sequenced sample was PBMCs, taken before the yellow fever booster vaccination. The receptor set was obtained from a man younger than 30 who received the YFV17D yellow fever vaccine.

In this sample, this clonotype turned up a few times. This chain links TRBV20-1 with TRBJ1-5, with 10 bases lining up with TRBD1. CDR1 is DFQATT, CDR2 SNEGSKA, per germline (reference sequence). The CDR3 has 17 residues. With 2 bases clipped from V and 7 bases from J, the junction kept 14 bases outside the gene matches. The CDR3 DNA reads TGCAGTGCTAGAAGGGGACAGGGGAGGGAGTCCAAACAGCCCCAGCATTTT. Its protein is CSARRGQGRESKQPQHF.

This clonotype was detected a few times. J is TRBJ1-1 and V is TRBV30; TRBD1 matches at 8 bases. The CDR3 runs 13 residues. Germline-derived CDR1 and CDR2 are GTSNPN and SVGIG (reference sequence). The V and J ends lost 4 bases and 5 bases, in that order; junction bases with no gene match: 6. The CDR3 DNA sequence: TGTGCCTGGAACAGGGGGGGTGATACTGAAGCTTTCTTT. This gives the protein CAWNRGGDTEAFF.

This clonotype was detected only a few times. The chain carries TRBV6-5 and TRBJ2-5; TRBD1 matches 8 bases. The CDR3 runs 16 residues. V was clipped by 5 bases and J by 4 bases; unmatched bases: 12. Germline V gives CDR1 MNHEY, CDR2 SVGAGI. The CDR3 here is CASSPDRGSLGETQYF. The CDR3 region has the DNA TGTGCCAGCAGTCCAGACAGGGGAAGTTTGGGAGAGACCCAGTACTTC.

V and J are TRBV7-2 and TRBJ2-2; 12 bases line up with TRBD2. The CDR3 sequence is 20 residues long. Germline V gene sequence: CDR1 SGHTA, CDR2 FQGNSA. The V gene end was trimmed by 5 bases and the J gene end by 3 bases; junction bases not matched to a gene: 16. The CDR3 sequence is CASSVRRLAGASGYTGELFF. The CDR3 coding sequence is TGTGCCAGCAGCGTGCGTAGACTAGCGGGGGCCTCAGGGTACACCGGGGAGCTGTTTTTT.

The DNA of the CDR3 is TGCAGCGTTGACCGGGACAATGCGCAGTATTTT. Amino acids: CSVDRDNAQYF. The chain joins TRBV29-1 to TRBJ2-3; a weak D match, TRBD1 (6 bases). The length of the CDR3 is 11 residues. Germline assignment: CDR1 SQVTM and CDR2 ANQGSEA. The V end was cut by 3 bases, the J end by 10 bases, with 11 bases between.

CDR3 nucleotides: TGTGCCAGCAGTGACATTGGAGCACCCCTCCACTTT. Protein sequence: CASSDIGAPLHF. This chain connects TRBV12-3 or TRBV12-4 to TRBJ1-6; D remains unclear. Between the trimmed V and J ends, which lost 5 bases and 11 bases, there was a span of 10 bases. This CDR3 has 12 residues.

This clonotype was seen a handful of times. The chain is built from TRBV11-2 and TRBJ1-2; 7 nucleotides agree with TRBD1. Germline CDR1 and CDR2: SGHAT and FQNNGV. Trimming removed 5 bases from V and 1 base from J; junction bases left unmatched: 10. CDR3 length: 16 residues. The CDR3 reads CASSRNRDRNNYGYTF. The DNA of the CDR3 is TGTGCCAGCAGCCGAAACCGGGACAGAAATAACTATGGCTACACCTTC.

The rearrangement uses TRBV6-2 or TRBV6-3 and TRBJ1-4, with D unresolved. Germline CDR1 reads MNHEY; CDR2 reads SVGEGT. Between the trimmed V and J ends, which lost 6 bases and 0 bases, there was a span of 14 bases. The CDR3 is made up of 16 amino acids. DNA for the CDR3: TGTGCCAGCAGCCTCGGTAGGCCTGCAACTAATGAAAAACTGTTTTTT. Translating it yields CASSLGRPATNEKLFF.

As to this clonotype: The DNA is left out, because the CDR3 cannot be placed on it with certainty; the CDR3 is given as TCRdb lists it. The chain joins TRBV6-8 to TRBJ2-2; the DNA was not used to check the table's D call, TRBD1. The CDR3 is 16 amino acids in total, end residues counted. Looked up from germline, CDR1 is MNHGY and CDR2 is SAAAGT. The CDR3 protein is CASSTQGNKHRGAVFF.

A few counts support this clonotype. The V gene is TRBV5-1, the J gene TRBJ1-3; D may be TRBD1 (5 bases). Trimming left V 4 bases short and J 4 bases short, with 12 bases between. The CDR3 is made up of 14 amino acids. Germline V gene sequence: CDR1 SGHRS, CDR2 YFSETQ. The CDR3: CASSNGAAGNTIYF. The CDR3 nucleotides read TGCGCCAGCAGCAATGGGGCGGCGGGAAACACCATATATTTT.

This clonotype was seen a handful of times. V gene TRBV10-3 combines with J gene TRBJ1-1; weak D call: TRBD1 (5 bases). The ends were cut back, 3 bases at V and 5 bases at J, with 13 bases in the middle. Germline assignment: CDR1 ENHRY and CDR2 SYGVKD. The length of the CDR3 is 14 residues. CDR3 sequence: CAISDGGGGTEAFF. The CDR3 DNA reads TGTGCCATCAGTGATGGGGGAGGTGGGACTGAAGCTTTCTTT.

This chain uses TRBV28 with TRBJ1-2, with TRBD1 matching 7 bases. The CDR3 runs 13 residues. From germline, CDR1 is MDHEN and CDR2 SYDVKM. The trim removed 11 bases at V and 7 bases at J, leaving 13 bases unmatched. CDR3 residues: CAGRGRQGFGYTF. The CDR3 nucleotides read TGTGCCGGTAGGGGTAGACAGGGTTTTGGCTACACCTTC.

The V and J genes are TRBV4-2 and TRBJ1-1; D perhaps matches TRBD1 (5 bases). Trimming removed 1 base at V and 3 bases at J, with 9 bases between. Germline values: CDR1 LGHNA, CDR2 YNFKEQ. The CDR3 covers 14 residues. The CDR3, as DNA: TGTGCCAGCAGCCAAGTCGGGGCGGACACTGAAGCTTTCTTT. Translated, it gives CASSQVGADTEAFF.

CDR3 nucleotides: TGCGCCAGCAGCTTAAGGGATACAGGGGGCTCCTACAATGAGCAGTTCTTC. Translation: CASSLRDTGGSYNEQFF. The V and J genes are TRBV5-1 and TRBJ2-1; 8 bases align to TRBD1. After removal of 2 bases from V and 0 bases from J, the junction contained 7 bases not matched to a gene. The germline gives CDR1 SGHRS, CDR2 YFSETQ. This CDR3 has 17 amino acids.

On this clonotype: A much larger clone differs from this one at a single base, so this may be a read error. The CDR3 loop is CASSLKGIQYF. The CDR3 DNA follows: TGTGCCAGCAGCTTAAAGGGCATTCAGTACTTC. The chain recombines TRBV7-2 with TRBJ2-4; no definite D call. V shed 2 bases and J shed 9 bases, with 5 bases lying between them. Germline V gene sequence: CDR1 SGHTA, CDR2 FQGNSA. The CDR3 contains 11 residues.

This rearrangement joins TRBV7-9 to TRBJ2-3; a possible D gene is TRBD1 (6 bases). V was trimmed by 5 bases and J by 1 base, leaving 19 bases between them. Germline V CDR1 and CDR2: SEHNR, FQNEAQ (reference sequence). The CDR3 contains 17 residues. The CDR3 DNA reads as TGTGCCAGCAGCCAACAGAAAACAGGGACCCGCACAGATACGCAGTATTTT. Its protein product is CASSQQKTGTRTDTQYF.

This clonotype was seen more than once but under ten times. V usage is TRBV4-1 and J usage is TRBJ1-6; 7 nucleotides align to TRBD1. The trim removed 4 bases at V and 9 bases at J, leaving 9 bases unmatched. The CDR3 is 15 residues long. Germline CDR1 and CDR2: MGHRA and YSYEKL. The CDR3 DNA reads as TGCGCCAGCAGCCGTCCAGGGGGGATAACTTCACCCCTCCACTTT. Translation gives CASSRPGGITSPLHF.

This clonotype was observed a handful of times. The chain recombines TRBV4-1 with TRBJ2-2; TRBD1 is a possible D gene (6 bases). The CDR3 extends over 14 amino acids. Germline lookup yields CDR1 MGHRA and CDR2 YSYEKL. With 4 bases removed from V and 7 bases from J, the gap between germline ends came to 13 bases. CDR3 sequence (DNA): TGCGCCAGCAGCCGAGCAGGGGCTGGCGGGGAGCTGTTTTTT. Translated, it gives CASSRAGAGGELFF.

The rearrangement joins TRBV20-1 to TRBJ1-1; possibly TRBD1 for D (6 bases). The ends were cut back, 1 base at V and 1 base at J, with 10 bases in the middle. Germline CDR1 and CDR2: DFQATT and SNEGSKA (reference sequence). The CDR3 has 14 amino acids. The CDR3 region is CSARAGGRNTEAFF. The CDR3 bases are TGCAGTGCTAGAGCGGGGGGGCGGAACACTGAAGCTTTCTTT.

Remarks on this clonotype: The germline gene is not matched at one end of the junction; a read error may be the cause. The chain combines TRBV5-1 with TRBJ2-4, with D possibly called TRBD1 or TRBD2 (5 bases each). In germline, CDR1 is SGHRS, CDR2 YFSETQ. The CDR3 is 12 amino acids. Here the CDR3 DNA reads TGCGCCAGCAGCGGGGACGGCGACATTAAGTACTTC. Its translation: CASSGDGDIKYF.

The gene calls are TRBV10-3 and TRBJ1-5; unclear D gene. Germline V CDR1 and CDR2: ENHRY, SYGVKD. CDR3 length: 13 amino acids. Trimming removed 0 bases from V and 5 bases from J, with 5 bases in between. CDR3 coding DNA: TGTGCCATCAGTGAGTCCGGGGATCAGCCCCAGCATTTT. Its translation: CAISESGDQPQHF.

The chain joins TRBV20-1 to TRBJ1-3; D is uncertain. V lost 3 bases and J lost 6, with 12 bases in between. The CDR3 is 13 amino acids. Germline V gene lookup returns CDR1 DFQATT and CDR2 SNEGSKA (reference sequence). The CDR3 sequence: CSARWGYSNTIYF. The DNA of the CDR3 is TGCAGTGCTAGGTGGGGTTATTCAAACACCATATATTTT.

This rearrangement joins TRBV11-2 to TRBJ2-1, with a weak D call TRBD2 (7 bases). Germline V gene data show CDR1 as SGHAT and CDR2 as FQNNGV. The CDR3 spans 15 residues. The V end lost 0 bases, the J end lost 9 bases, and 15 bases lay between the germline ends. CDR3: CASSLDRGGGLEQFF. The DNA for the CDR3 is TGTGCCAGCAGCTTAGATCGGGGCGGGGGCCTTGAGCAGTTCTTC.

As for this clonotype: A read error may account for a junction end that differs from germline. The chain employs TRBV7-2 and TRBJ1-2; D might be TRBD1 (6 bases). Germline V lookup: CDR1 SGHTA, CDR2 FQGNSA. The CDR3 is made up of 13 amino acids. CDR3 sequence reads: CASSLDRTGGYTF. DNA for the CDR3: TGTGCCAGCAGTTTAGACAGGACGGGTGGCTACACCTTC.

V usage is TRBV10-3 and J usage is TRBJ2-1; D is uncertain. Germline V gene data show CDR1 as ENHRY and CDR2 as SYGVKD. The CDR3 is 14 amino acids. The V gene lost 4 bases and the J gene lost 4 bases, with 11 bases spanning the gap. The chain's CDR3 is CAISGVGSYNEQFF. The CDR3 DNA reads TGTGCCATCAGTGGGGTCGGAAGTTACAATGAGCAGTTCTTC.

The gene calls are TRBV28 and TRBJ2-7; TRBD1 agrees at 7 bases. V shed 11 bases, J shed 3 bases, and the junction held 13 bases outside the gene matches. The CDR3 contains 14 residues. CDR1 MDHEN and CDR2 SYDVKM come from the germline V gene. The CDR3 coding sequence is TGTGCCTCCCGCCGGTCGGGACAGTACTACGAGCAGTACGTC. Translated, it gives CASRRSGQYYEQYV.